This T cell receptor beta chain was sequenced in a study of blood T cell repertoires in COVID-19. V lost 1 base and J 5 bases, leaving 6 bases between the germline ends. The length of the CDR3 is 12 residues. This table comes from immunoSEQ multiplex PCR, and its TCRdb copy is limited to in-frame clones, with some not included. The sample lists roughly 240,000 clones; 87% were seen once. The clonotype originates from a woman under 40 with acute COVID-19. The genes are TRBV12-3 or TRBV12-4 and TRBJ2-7; tentative D call: TRBD2 (5 bases). Sequences were obtained from PBMCs or T cells enriched from blood (not recorded which). The CDR3: CASSLGGNEQYF. CDR3 in DNA: TGTGCCAGCAGTTTAGGAGGGAACGAGCAGTACTTC.